The next 16 T cell receptor beta chains were all read from a single sample in a study of CD8+ T cells in alopecia areata. Reverse transcribed after extraction, RNA yielded cDNA as the sequencing template. Produced via immunoSEQ multiplex PCR; TCRdb's table is partial and in-frame only. The sample has 150,000 to 200,000 clones, 50% to 65% seen once. Material for sequencing was CD4+ T cells sorted from blood. These receptors originate from a human donor in good health.

To note about this clone: The sample carries other DNA sequences with the same CDR3. This sequence joins TRBV29-1 and TRBJ2-2, with D possibly matching TRBD2 (5 bases). The CDR3 totals 13 residues. Looked up from germline, CDR1 is SQVTM and CDR2 is ANQGSEA. V was cut by 3 bases and J by 1 base, with 6 bases left in between. CDR3 DNA sequence: TGCAGCGTTGATGGAGGGAACACCGGGGAGCTGTTTTTT. Its protein product is CSVDGGNTGELFF.

CDR3 loop: CASSLAGGGGETQYF. Here the CDR3 DNA reads TGCGCCAGCAGCTTGGCGGGCGGTGGTGGAGAGACCCAGTACTTC. The rearrangement uses TRBV5-1 and TRBJ2-5; D ambiguous. The CDR3 is made up of 15 amino acids. Trimming removed 0 bases at V and 4 bases at J, with 13 bases between. Germline V gives CDR1 SGHRS, CDR2 YFSETQ.

This clone was detected a few times. The chain joins TRBV5-4 to TRBJ2-3; possibly TRBD2 for D (6 bases). The CDR3 spans 14 residues. Germline V gene sequence: CDR1 SGHNT, CDR2 YYREEE (reference sequence). V lost 2 bases and J 2 bases, leaving 9 bases between the germline ends. The CDR3 DNA is TGTGCCAGCAGCTTCTGGGAGGCCACAGATACGCAGTATTTT. Amino acid sequence: CASSFWEATDTQYF.

The chain carries TRBV11-2 and TRBJ2-7, with 9 bases aligning to TRBD1. Losses at the gene ends were 5 bases for V and 1 base for J; bases not matched to a gene: 3. Germline V gene sequence: CDR1 SGHAT, CDR2 FQNNGV. The CDR3 sequence is 14 residues long. CDR3 sequence reads: CASSPGQGSYEQYF. The CDR3 region has the DNA TGTGCCAGCAGCCCGGGACAGGGTTCCTACGAGCAGTACTTC.

This chain uses TRBV29-1 with TRBJ2-4, with D uncertain. V was clipped by 3 bases and J by 6 bases, with 9 bases between them. The V gene's germline CDR1 is SQVTM and CDR2 ANQGSEA. The CDR3 contains 12 residues. CDR3 region: CSVEWEGNIQYF. CDR3 coding DNA: TGCAGCGTTGAGTGGGAAGGAAACATTCAGTACTTC. The entire variable domain, with the rest obtained from reference TRBV29-1 and TRBJ2-4, is as follows: SAVISQKPSRDICQRGTSLTIQCQVDSQVTMMFWYRQQPGQSLTLIATANQGSEATYESGFVIDKFPISRPNLTFSTLTVSNMSPEDSSIYLCSVEWEGNIQYFGAGTRLSVL.

The chain is built from TRBV5-1 and TRBJ2-7; TRBD2 agrees at 11 bases. Germline values: CDR1 SGHRS, CDR2 YFSETQ. This CDR3 is built from 15 residues. V was clipped by 3 bases and J by 3 bases; unmatched bases: 5. The CDR3 is CASSWAGTSGYEQYF. CDR3 DNA sequence: TGCGCCAGCAGCTGGGCCGGGACTAGCGGCTACGAGCAGTACTTC.

This clone was seen a handful of times. The CDR3 sequence is CASSLSGVSGNEQFF. The CDR3 DNA reads TGCGCCAGCAGCTTGTCCGGGGTCTCAGGGAATGAGCAGTTCTTC. The V gene is TRBV5-1, the J gene TRBJ2-1; possibly TRBD1 or TRBD2 for D (5 bases each). Germline V gives CDR1 SGHRS, CDR2 YFSETQ. The V end lost 1 base, the J end lost 7 bases, and 15 bases lay between the germline ends. This CDR3 has 15 amino acids.

The rearrangement joins TRBV7-9 to TRBJ2-7; D might be TRBD2 (5 bases). The CDR3 runs 13 residues. V lost 7 bases to trimming and J lost 3 bases, with 13 bases between them. CDR1 and CDR2 from the germline V gene are SEHNR and FQNEAQ (reference sequence). This chain's CDR3 is CASNSGNDYEQYF. The CDR3, as DNA: TGTGCCAGCAACTCCGGGAATGACTACGAGCAGTACTTC. The whole variable domain, remainder taken from reference TRBV7-9 and TRBJ2-7, is DTGVSQNPRHKITKRGQNVTFRCDPISEHNRLYWYRQTLGQGPEFLTYFQNEAQLEKSRLLSDRFSAERPKGSFSTLEIQRTEQGDSAMYLCASNSGNDYEQYFGPGTRLTVT.

This clone was counted only a few times. The CDR3 here is CASSSYEQGDLFF. In DNA, the CDR3 is TGTGCCAGCAGCTCCTATGAACAGGGAGACCTTTTCTTC. The chain couples TRBV7-9 to TRBJ2-1; the D gene is possibly TRBD1 (6 bases). Trimming pared 4 bases from V and 16 bases from J, leaving 20 bases between. The CDR3 totals 13 residues. Germline V gives CDR1 SEHNR, CDR2 FQNEAQ (reference sequence). Variable domain in full (rest from reference TRBV7-9 and TRBJ2-1): DTGVSQNPRHKITKRGQNVTFRCDPISEHNRLYWYRQTLGQGPEFLTYFQNEAQLEKSRLLSDRFSAERPKGSFSTLEIQRTEQGDSAMYLCASSSYEQGDLFFGPGTRLTVL.

The chain has TRBV9 and TRBJ2-1, with D maybe TRBD2 (6 bases). CDR3 length: 15 residues. Deletions cut 4 bases from V and 6 bases from J, with 17 bases between. Germline CDR1 reads SGDLS; CDR2 reads YYNGEE. Here the CDR3 reads CASSMEGSGSNEQFF. CDR3 in DNA: TGTGCCAGCAGCATGGAGGGGAGTGGTAGCAATGAGCAGTTCTTC.

The J gene is TRBJ2-3, the V gene TRBV30; D may be TRBD1 (6 bases). V dropped 5 bases and J dropped 4 bases, with 13 bases sitting between them. From germline, CDR1 is GTSNPN and CDR2 SVGIG (reference sequence). The CDR3 contains 13 residues. DNA for the CDR3: TGTGCCTGGGGCAGGGGTTCTGCAGATACGCAGTATTTT. Protein: CAWGRGSADTQYF.

The CDR3 is CAISARDRVYEQYF. The CDR3 bases are TGTGCCATCAGTGCGCGGGACAGGGTTTACGAGCAGTACTTC. The genes are TRBV10-3 and TRBJ2-7; the match to TRBD1 covers 9 bases. The CDR3 is 14 amino acids. Trimming removed 4 bases from V and 4 bases from J; junction bases left unmatched: 5. Germline CDR1 is ENHRY and CDR2 is SYGVKD.

V usage is TRBV10-3 and J usage is TRBJ2-5; D may match TRBD1 or TRBD2 (5 bases each). The V end lost 5 bases, the J end lost 5 bases, and 9 bases lay between the germline ends. Germline CDR1 reads ENHRY; CDR2 reads SYGVKD. This CDR3 is built from 12 residues. DNA of the CDR3: TGTGCCATCAGTAGGGGAGAGGAGACCCAGTACTTC. Its protein product is CAISRGEETQYF.

This chain links TRBV29-1 with TRBJ1-3, with TRBD1 as a possible D gene (5 bases). Germline CDR1 SQVTM, CDR2 ANQGSEA. The CDR3 covers 13 residues. V was pared by 6 bases and J by 4 bases, with 13 bases between. CDR3 loop: CSVSWGTGNTIYF. The CDR3, as DNA: TGCAGCGTGTCGTGGGGGACGGGAAACACCATATATTTT.

The chain uses TRBV29-1 and TRBJ1-3; TRBD1 might be the D (6 bases). There are 15 residues in the CDR3. The V end was cut by 5 bases, the J end by 0 bases, with 14 bases between. Germline-derived CDR1 and CDR2 are SQVTM and ANQGSEA. The DNA for the CDR3 is TGCAGCGTTACTACAGGGCCCGACTCTGGAAACACCATATATTTT. It is translated as CSVTTGPDSGNTIYF.

This rearrangement joins TRBV29-1 to TRBJ2-3, with TRBD2 matching over 8 bases. Trimming removed 4 bases from V and 3 bases from J; junction bases left unmatched: 12. This CDR3 has 16 residues. Germline V gene data show CDR1 as SQVTM and CDR2 as ANQGSEA. The CDR3 is CSVAGRAGGGTDTQYF. The CDR3 DNA follows: TGCAGCGTTGCGGGACGGGCGGGAGGAGGGACAGATACGCAGTATTTT.